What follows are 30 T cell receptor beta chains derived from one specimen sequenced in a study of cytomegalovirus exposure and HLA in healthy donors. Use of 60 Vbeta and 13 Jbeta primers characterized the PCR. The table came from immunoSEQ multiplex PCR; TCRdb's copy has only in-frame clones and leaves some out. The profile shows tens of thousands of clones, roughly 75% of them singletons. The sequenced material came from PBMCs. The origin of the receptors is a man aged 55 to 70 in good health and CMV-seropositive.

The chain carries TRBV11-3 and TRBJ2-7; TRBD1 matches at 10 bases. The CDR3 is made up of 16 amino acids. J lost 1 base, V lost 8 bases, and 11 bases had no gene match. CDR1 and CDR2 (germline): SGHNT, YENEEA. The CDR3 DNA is TGTGCCAGCGGGTCCACGTGGGACAGGGGATCCTACGAGCAGTACTTC. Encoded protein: CASGSTWDRGSYEQYF.

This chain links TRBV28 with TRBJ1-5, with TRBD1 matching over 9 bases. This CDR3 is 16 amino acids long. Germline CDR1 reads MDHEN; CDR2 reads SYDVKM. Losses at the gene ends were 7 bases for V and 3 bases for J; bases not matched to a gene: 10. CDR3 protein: CASTLGQGSYNQPQHF. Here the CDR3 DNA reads TGTGCCAGCACCCTAGGACAGGGGAGTTACAATCAGCCCCAGCATTTT. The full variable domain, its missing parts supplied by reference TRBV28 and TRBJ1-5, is DVKVTQSSRYLVKRTGEKVFLECVQDMDHENMFWYRQDPGLGLRLIYFSYDVKMKEKGDIPEGYSVSREKKERFSLILESASTNQTSMYLCASTLGQGSYNQPQHFGDGTRLSIL.

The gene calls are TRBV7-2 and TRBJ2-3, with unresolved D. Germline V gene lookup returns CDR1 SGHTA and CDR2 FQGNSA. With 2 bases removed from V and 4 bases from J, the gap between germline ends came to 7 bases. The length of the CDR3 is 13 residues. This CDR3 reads CASSLLAADTQYF. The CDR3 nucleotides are TGTGCCAGCAGCTTACTCGCGGCAGATACGCAGTATTTT.

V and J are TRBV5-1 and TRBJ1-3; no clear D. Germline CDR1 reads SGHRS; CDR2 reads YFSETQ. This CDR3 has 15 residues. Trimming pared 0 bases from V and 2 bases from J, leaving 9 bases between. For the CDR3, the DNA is TGCGCCAGCAGCTTGGGCGGGGTTGCTGGAAACACCATATATTTT. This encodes CASSLGGVAGNTIYF.

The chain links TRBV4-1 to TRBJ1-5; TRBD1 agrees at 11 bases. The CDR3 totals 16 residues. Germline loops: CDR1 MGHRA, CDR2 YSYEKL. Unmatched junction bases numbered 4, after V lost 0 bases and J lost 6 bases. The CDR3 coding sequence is TGCGCCAGCAGCCAAGATCGGACAGGGGGCACTCAGCCCCAGCATTTT. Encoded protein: CASSQDRTGGTQPQHF.

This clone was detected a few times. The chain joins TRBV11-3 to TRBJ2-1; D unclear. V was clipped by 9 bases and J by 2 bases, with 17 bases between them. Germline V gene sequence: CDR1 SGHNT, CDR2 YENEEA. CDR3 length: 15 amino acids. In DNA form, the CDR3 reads TGTGCCAGTTCTAAATCTTTGGCGGCCTACAATGAGCAGTTCTTC. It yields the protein CASSKSLAAYNEQFF. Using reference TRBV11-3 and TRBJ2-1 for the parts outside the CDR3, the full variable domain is EAGVVQSPRYKIIEKKQPVAFWCNPISGHNTLYWYLQNLGQGPELLIRYENEEAVDDSQLPKDRFSAERLKGVDSTLKIQPAELGDSAVYLCASSKSLAAYNEQFFGPGTRLTVL.

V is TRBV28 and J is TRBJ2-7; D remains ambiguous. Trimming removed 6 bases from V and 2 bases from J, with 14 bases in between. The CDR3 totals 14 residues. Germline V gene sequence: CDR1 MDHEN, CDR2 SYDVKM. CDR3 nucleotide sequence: TGTGCCAGCAGAAAGTCTACAGCCCCCTACGAGCAGTACTTC. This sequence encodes CASRKSTAPYEQYF.

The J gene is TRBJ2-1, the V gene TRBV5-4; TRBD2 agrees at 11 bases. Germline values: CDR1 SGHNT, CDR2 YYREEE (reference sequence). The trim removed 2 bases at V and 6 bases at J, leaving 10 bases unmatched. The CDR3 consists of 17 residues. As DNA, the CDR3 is TGTGCCAGCAGCTTCCCCTTCCTAGCGGGGGGCTTCAATGAGCAGTTCTTC. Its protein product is CASSFPFLAGGFNEQFF.

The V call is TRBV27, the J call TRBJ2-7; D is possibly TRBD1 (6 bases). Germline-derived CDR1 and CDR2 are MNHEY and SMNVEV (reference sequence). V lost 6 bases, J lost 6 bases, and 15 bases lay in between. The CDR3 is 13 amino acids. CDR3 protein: CASSPFRGSEQYF. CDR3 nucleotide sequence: TGTGCCAGCAGCCCCTTCAGGGGAAGCGAGCAGTACTTC.

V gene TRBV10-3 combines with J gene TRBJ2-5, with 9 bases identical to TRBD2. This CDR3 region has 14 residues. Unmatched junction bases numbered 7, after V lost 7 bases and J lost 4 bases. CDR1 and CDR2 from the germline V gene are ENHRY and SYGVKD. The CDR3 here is CAIKAEAGGETQYF. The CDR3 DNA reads TGTGCCATCAAGGCGGAAGCGGGAGGAGAGACCCAGTACTTC.

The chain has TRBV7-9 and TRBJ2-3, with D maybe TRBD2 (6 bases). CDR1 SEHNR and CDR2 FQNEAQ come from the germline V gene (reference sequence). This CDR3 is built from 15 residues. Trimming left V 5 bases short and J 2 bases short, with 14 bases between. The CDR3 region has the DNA TGTGCCAGCAGCCCAAGCGGGCCGGTCACAGATACGCAGTATTTT. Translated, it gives CASSPSGPVTDTQYF.

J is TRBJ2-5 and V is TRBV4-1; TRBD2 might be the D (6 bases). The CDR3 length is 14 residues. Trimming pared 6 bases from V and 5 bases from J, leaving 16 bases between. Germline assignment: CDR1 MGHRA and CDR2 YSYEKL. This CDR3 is CASSYRSGDETQYF. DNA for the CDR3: TGCGCCAGCAGTTACAGGTCGGGGGATGAGACCCAGTACTTC.

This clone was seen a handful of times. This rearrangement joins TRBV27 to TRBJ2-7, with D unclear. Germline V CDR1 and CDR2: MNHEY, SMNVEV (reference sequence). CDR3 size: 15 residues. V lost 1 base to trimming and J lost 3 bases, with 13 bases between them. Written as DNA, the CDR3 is TGTGCCAGCAGTTTATTTGCCGTGAGGAGCTACGAGCAGTACTTC. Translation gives CASSLFAVRSYEQYF.

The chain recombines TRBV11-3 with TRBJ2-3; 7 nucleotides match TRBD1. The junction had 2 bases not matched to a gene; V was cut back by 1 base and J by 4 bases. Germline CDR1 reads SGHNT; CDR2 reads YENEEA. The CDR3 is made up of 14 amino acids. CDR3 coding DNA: TGTGCCAGCAGCTTAGGGCAGGGGGCAGATACGCAGTATTTT. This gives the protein CASSLGQGADTQYF.

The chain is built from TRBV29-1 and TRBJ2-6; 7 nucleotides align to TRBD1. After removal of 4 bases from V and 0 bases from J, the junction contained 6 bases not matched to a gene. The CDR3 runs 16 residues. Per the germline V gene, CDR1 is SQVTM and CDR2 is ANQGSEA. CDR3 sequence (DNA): TGCAGCGTTGGGACAGGTGAAATCTCTGGGGCCAACGTCCTGACTTTC. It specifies CSVGTGEISGANVLTF. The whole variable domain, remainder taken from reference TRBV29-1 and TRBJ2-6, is SAVISQKPSRDICQRGTSLTIQCQVDSQVTMMFWYRQQPGQSLTLIATANQGSEATYESGFVIDKFPISRPNLTFSTLTVSNMSPEDSSIYLCSVGTGEISGANVLTFGAGSRLTVL.

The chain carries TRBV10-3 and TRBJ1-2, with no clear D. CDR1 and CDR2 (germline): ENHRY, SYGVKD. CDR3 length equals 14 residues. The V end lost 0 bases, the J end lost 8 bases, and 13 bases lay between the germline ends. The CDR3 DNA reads TGTGCCATCAGTGAGTCAGTCGGGTCTGACGGCTACACCTTC. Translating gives CAISESVGSDGYTF.

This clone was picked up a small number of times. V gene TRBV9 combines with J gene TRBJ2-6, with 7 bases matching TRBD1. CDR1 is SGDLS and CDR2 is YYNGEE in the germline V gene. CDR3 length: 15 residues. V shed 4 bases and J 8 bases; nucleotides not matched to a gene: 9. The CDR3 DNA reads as TGTGCCAGCAGCAAGACAGGGCTGGACCCCAACGTCCTGACTTTC. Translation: CASSKTGLDPNVLTF.

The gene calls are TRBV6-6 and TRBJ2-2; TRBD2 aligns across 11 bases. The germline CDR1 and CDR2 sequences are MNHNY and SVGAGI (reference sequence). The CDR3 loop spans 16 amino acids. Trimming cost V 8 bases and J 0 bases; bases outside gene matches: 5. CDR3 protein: CASSFSGRANTGELFF. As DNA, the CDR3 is TGTGCCAGCTCATTTAGCGGGAGGGCGAACACCGGGGAGCTGTTTTTT.

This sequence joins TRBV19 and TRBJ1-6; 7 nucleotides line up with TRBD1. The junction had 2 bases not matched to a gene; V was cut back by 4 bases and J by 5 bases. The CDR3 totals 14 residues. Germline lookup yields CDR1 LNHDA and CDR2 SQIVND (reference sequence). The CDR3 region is CASSNRGDNSPLHF. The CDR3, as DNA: TGTGCCAGTAGTAACAGGGGAGATAATTCACCCCTCCACTTT.

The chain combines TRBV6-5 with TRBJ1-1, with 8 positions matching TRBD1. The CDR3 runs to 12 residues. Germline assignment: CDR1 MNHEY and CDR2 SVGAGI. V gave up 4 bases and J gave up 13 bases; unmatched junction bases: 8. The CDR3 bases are TGTGCCAGCAGTTTTGGACAGGGTCAAGGTTTCTTT. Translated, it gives CASSFGQGQGFF.

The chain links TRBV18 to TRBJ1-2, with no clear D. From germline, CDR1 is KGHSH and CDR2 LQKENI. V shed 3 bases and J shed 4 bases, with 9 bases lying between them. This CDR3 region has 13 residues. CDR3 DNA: TGTGCCAGCTCACCGGAGGGATTCTATGGCTACACCTTC. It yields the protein CASSPEGFYGYTF.

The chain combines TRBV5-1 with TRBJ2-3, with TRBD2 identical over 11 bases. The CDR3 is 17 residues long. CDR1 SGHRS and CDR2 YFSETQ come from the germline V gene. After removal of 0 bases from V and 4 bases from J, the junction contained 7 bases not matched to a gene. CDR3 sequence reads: CASSLETLAGVADTQYF. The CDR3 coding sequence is TGCGCCAGCAGCTTGGAAACACTAGCGGGAGTGGCAGATACGCAGTATTTT.

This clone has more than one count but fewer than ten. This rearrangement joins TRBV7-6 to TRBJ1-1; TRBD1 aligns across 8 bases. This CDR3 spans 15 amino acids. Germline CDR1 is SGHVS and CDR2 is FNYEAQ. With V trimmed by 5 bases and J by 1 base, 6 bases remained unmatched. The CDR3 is CASSAQGEANTEAFF. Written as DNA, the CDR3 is TGTGCCAGCAGCGCACAGGGGGAAGCGAACACTGAAGCTTTCTTT.

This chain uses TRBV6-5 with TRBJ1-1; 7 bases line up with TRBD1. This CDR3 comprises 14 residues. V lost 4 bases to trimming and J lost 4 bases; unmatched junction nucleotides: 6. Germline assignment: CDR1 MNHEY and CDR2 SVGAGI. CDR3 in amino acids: CASSSQGLGTEAFF. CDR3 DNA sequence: TGTGCCAGCAGTTCACAGGGGTTGGGCACTGAAGCTTTCTTT.

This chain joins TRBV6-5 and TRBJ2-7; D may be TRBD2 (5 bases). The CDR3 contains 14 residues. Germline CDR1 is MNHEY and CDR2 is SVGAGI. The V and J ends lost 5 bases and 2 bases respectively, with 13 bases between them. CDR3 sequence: CASSQDYFTYEQYF. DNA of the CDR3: TGTGCCAGCAGTCAAGACTATTTCACCTACGAGCAGTACTTC.

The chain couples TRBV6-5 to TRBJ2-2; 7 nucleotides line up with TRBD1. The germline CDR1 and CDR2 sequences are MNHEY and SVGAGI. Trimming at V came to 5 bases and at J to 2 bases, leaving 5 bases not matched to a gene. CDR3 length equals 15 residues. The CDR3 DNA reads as TGTGCCAGCAGTACAGGGGTCAAAAACACCGGGGAGCTGTTTTTT. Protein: CASSTGVKNTGELFF.

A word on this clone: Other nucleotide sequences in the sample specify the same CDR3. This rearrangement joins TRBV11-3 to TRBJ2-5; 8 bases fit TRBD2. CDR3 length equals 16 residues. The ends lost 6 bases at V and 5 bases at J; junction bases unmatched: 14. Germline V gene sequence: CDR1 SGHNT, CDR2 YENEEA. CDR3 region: CASSPSGRGAQETQYF. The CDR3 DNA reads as TGTGCCAGCAGTCCCTCGGGGCGGGGGGCACAGGAGACCCAGTACTTC.

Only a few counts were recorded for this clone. The CDR3 coding sequence is TGTGCCAGCAGCCTTTCTAACAGGGGTGAAAAACTGTTTTTT. It yields the protein CASSLSNRGEKLFF. The V gene is TRBV7-9, the J gene TRBJ1-4, with TRBD1 matching over 7 bases. Germline V CDR1 and CDR2: SEHNR, FQNEAQ (reference sequence). The CDR3 has 14 amino acids. V was clipped by 5 bases and J by 7 bases; unmatched bases: 7.

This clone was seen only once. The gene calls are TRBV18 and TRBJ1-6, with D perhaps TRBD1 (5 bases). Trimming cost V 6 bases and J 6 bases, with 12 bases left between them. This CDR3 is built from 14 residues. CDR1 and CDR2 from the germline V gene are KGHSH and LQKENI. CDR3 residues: CASSPGQGNSPLHF. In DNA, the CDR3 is TGTGCCAGCTCCCCCGGCCAGGGTAATTCACCCCTCCACTTT.

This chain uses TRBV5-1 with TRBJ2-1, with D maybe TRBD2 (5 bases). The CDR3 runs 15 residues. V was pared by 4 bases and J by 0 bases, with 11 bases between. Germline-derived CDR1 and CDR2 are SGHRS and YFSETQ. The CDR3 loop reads CASSPAAGSYNEQFF. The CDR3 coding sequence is TGCGCCAGCAGCCCTGCGGCGGGCTCCTACAATGAGCAGTTCTTC. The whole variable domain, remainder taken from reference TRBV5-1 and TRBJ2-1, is KAGVTQTPRYLIKTRGQQVTLSCSPISGHRSVSWYQQTPGQGLQFLFEYFSETQRNKGNFPGRFSGRQFSNSRSEMNVSTLELGDSALYLCASSPAAGSYNEQFFGPGTRLTVL.